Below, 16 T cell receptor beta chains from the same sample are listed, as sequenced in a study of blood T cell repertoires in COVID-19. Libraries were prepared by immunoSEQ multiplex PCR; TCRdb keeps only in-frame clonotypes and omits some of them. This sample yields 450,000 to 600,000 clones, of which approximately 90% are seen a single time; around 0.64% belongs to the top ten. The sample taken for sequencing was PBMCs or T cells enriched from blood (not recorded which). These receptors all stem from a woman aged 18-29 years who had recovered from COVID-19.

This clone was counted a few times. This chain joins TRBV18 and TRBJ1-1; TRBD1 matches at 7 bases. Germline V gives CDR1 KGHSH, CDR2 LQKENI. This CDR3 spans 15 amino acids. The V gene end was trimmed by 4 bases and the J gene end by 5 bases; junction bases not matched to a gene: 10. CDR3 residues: CASSLQTGSGTEAFF. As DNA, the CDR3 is TGTGCCAGCTCACTTCAGACAGGGTCGGGGACTGAAGCTTTCTTT.

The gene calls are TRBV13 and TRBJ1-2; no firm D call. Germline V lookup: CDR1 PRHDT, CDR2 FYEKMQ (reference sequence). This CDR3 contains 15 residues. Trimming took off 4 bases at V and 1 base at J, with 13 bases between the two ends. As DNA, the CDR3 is TGTGCCAGCAGCTATTTTGGAGGTGGTAACTATGGCTACACCTTC. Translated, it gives CASSYFGGGNYGYTF.

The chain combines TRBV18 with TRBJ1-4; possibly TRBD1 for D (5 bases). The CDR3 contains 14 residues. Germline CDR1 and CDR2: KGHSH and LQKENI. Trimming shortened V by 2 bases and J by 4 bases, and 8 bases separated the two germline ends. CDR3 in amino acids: CASSPRQNNEKLFF. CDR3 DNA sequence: TGTGCCAGCTCACCAAGACAGAATAATGAAAAACTGTTTTTT.

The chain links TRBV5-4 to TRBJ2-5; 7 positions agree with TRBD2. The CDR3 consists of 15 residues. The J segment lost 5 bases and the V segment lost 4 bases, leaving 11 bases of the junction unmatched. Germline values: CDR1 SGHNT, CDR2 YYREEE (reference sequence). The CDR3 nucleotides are TGTGCCAGCAGCCCGACTAGCCAGGTGGGGGAGACCCAGTACTTC. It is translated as CASSPTSQVGETQYF.

The chain's CDR3 is CASSFRAGITAQYF. The CDR3 region has the DNA TGTGCCAGCAGTTTCAGGGCGGGGATTACGGCCCAGTACTTC. V usage is TRBV27 and J usage is TRBJ2-5; a weak D match, TRBD2 (6 bases). Germline-derived CDR1 and CDR2 are MNHEY and SMNVEV (reference sequence). V was pared by 3 bases and J by 9 bases, with 17 bases between. This CDR3 is built from 14 residues.

The CDR3 region is CASSSSGQGAEWTEAFF. The CDR3, as DNA: TGTGCCAGCAGCTCCTCGGGACAGGGGGCGGAATGGACTGAAGCTTTCTTT. This sequence joins TRBV5-4 and TRBJ1-1; 12 bases line up with TRBD1. The CDR3 is 17 residues long. Germline trimming cut 3 bases from V and 5 bases from J; bases unmatched to any gene: 11. Germline-derived CDR1 and CDR2 are SGHNT and YYREEE (reference sequence).

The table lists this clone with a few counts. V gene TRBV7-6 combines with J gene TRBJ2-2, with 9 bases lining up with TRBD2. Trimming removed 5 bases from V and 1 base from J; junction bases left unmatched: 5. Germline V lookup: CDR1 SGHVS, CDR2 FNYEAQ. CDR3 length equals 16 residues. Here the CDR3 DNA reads TGTGCCAGCAGCCCTAGACTAGCGGAGAACACCGGGGAGCTGTTTTTT. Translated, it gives CASSPRLAENTGELFF.

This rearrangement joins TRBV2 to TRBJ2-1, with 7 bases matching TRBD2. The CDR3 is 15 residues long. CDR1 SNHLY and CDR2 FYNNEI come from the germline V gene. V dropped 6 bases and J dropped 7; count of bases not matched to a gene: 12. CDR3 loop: CASRTGLSNGNEQFF. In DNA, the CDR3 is TGTGCCAGCAGGACGGGACTATCAAATGGGAATGAGCAGTTCTTC.

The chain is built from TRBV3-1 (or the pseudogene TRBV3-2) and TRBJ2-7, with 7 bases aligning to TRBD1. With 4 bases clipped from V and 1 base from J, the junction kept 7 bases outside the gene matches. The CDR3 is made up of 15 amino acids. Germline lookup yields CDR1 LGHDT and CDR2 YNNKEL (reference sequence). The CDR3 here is CASSLIPGQSYEQYF. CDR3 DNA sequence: TGTGCCAGCAGCCTGATACCGGGACAGTCCTACGAGCAGTACTTC.

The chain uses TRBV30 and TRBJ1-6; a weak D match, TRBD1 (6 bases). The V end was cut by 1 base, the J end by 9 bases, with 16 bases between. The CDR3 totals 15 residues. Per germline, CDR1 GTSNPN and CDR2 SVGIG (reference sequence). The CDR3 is CAWSEGDGRASPLHF. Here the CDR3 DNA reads TGTGCCTGGAGTGAGGGGGACGGCCGGGCTTCACCCCTCCACTTT.

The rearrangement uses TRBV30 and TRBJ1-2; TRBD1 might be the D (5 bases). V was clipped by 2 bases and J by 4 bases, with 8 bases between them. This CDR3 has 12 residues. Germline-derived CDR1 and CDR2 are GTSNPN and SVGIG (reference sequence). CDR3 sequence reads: CAWSSDIYGYTF. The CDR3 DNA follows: TGTGCCTGGAGTTCGGACATCTATGGCTACACCTTC.

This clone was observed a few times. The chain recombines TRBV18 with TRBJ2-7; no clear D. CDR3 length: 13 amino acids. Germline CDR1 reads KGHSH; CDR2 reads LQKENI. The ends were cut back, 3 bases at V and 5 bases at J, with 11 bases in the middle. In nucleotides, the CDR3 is TGTGCCAGCTCACCGCGGCCCTTCGACGAGCAGTACTTC. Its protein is CASSPRPFDEQYF.

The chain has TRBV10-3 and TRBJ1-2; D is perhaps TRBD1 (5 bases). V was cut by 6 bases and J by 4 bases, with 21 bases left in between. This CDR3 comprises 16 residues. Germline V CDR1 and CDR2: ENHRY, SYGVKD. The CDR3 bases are TGTGCCATCAGCCCCCGGGGGGGGACCTCCTTCTATGGCTACACCTTC. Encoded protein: CAISPRGGTSFYGYTF.

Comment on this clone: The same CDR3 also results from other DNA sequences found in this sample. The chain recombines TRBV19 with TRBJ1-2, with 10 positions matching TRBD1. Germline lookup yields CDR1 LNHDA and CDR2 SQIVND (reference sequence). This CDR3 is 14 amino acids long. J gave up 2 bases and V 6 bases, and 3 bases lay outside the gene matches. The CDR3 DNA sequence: TGTGCCAGTAGCCCGGGACAGGGGAACTATGGCTACACCTTC. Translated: CASSPGQGNYGYTF.

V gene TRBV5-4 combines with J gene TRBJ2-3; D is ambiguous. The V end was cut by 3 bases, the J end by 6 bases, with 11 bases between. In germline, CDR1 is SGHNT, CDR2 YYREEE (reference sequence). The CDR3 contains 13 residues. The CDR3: CASSYPLSDTQYF. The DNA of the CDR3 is TGTGCCAGCAGCTACCCCCTATCCGATACGCAGTATTTT.

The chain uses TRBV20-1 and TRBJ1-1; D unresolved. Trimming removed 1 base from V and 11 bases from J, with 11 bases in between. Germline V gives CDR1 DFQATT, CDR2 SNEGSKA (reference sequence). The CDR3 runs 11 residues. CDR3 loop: CSARARVLAFF. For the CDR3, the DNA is TGCAGTGCTAGAGCCCGTGTGTTGGCTTTCTTT.